The clone carrying this T cell receptor (beta chain) occurred a few times. The data were obtained in a study of T-cell reconstitution after alpha-beta-depleted transplantation in children. CDR1 and CDR2 from the germline V gene are ENHRY and SYGVKD. CDR3 length: 15 amino acids. V lost 6 bases, J lost 3 bases, and 6 bases stayed unmatched. Preparation of the TCRbeta library was carried out with unique molecular identifiers. One entry per CDR3 protein, called by TCRdb with MiXCR from the PCR reads. Of about 460,000 distinct CDR3 sequences in the sample, around 12% are singletons; the top ten hold about 5.6%.

This sample comprised PBMCs from the stem cell graft donor, obtained from the stem cell graft. This receptor was obtained from a human donor who donated a stem cell graft to a child with combined immunodeficiency. This chain links TRBV10-3 with TRBJ2-1; 9 nucleotides agree with TRBD1. The CDR3, as DNA: TGTGCCATCAGCCCGGGACAGGGAGACTACAATGAGCAGTTCTTC. Translated, it gives CAISPGQGDYNEQFF.